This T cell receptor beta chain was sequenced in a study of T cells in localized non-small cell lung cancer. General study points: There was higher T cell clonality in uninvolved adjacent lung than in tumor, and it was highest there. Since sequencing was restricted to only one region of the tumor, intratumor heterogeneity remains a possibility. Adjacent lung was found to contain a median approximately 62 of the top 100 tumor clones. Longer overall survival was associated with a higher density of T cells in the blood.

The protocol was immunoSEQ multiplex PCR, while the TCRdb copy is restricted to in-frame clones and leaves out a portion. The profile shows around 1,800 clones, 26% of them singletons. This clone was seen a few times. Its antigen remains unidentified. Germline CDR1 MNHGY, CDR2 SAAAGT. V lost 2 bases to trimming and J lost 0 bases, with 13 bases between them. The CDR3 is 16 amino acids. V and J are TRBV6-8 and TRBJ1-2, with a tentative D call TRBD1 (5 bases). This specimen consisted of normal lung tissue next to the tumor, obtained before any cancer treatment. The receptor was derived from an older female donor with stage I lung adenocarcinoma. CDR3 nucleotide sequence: TGTGCCAGCAGTTACCCCACAGAGACAGCTAACTATGGCTACACCTTC. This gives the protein CASSYPTETANYGYTF.